These 2 T cell receptor beta chains originate from one sample sequenced in a study of spatial heterogeneity in lung cancer. From the 5' RACE reads, TCRdb called clonotypes with MiXCR, one entry per CDR3 protein. Of about 92,000 distinct CDR3 sequences listed, roughly 12% are singletons. Time point described: sample taken at primary tumor resection. The sequenced material consisted of unsorted whole RNA from tumor, nontumor lung or frozen PBMC. The sequences come from PBMCs, collected at surgery. Source of these receptors: a male donor with early-stage non-small cell lung cancer.

This clonotype was observed at least ten times. The V and J genes are TRBV6-5 and TRBJ2-5; 8 bases match TRBD2. The V and J ends lost 0 bases and 2 bases, in that order; junction bases with no gene match: 2. The CDR3 consists of 15 residues. Germline lookup yields CDR1 MNHEY and CDR2 SVGAGI. CDR3 sequence reads: CASSYSPSGQETQYF. The CDR3 nucleotides are TGTGCCAGCAGTTACTCGCCTAGCGGGCAAGAGACCCAGTACTTC.

This clonotype was seen a few times. J is TRBJ1-2 and V is TRBV6-2 or TRBV6-3, with 8 bases fitting TRBD1. V was clipped by 8 bases and J by 6 bases; unmatched bases: 20. This CDR3 is 17 amino acids long. CDR1 is MNHEY, CDR2 SVGEGT, per germline. In nucleotides, the CDR3 is TGTGCCAGCCACCACCCGGGCAGGGGGCCCCTGTTCGATGGCTACACCTTC. Amino acids: CASHHPGRGPLFDGYTF.